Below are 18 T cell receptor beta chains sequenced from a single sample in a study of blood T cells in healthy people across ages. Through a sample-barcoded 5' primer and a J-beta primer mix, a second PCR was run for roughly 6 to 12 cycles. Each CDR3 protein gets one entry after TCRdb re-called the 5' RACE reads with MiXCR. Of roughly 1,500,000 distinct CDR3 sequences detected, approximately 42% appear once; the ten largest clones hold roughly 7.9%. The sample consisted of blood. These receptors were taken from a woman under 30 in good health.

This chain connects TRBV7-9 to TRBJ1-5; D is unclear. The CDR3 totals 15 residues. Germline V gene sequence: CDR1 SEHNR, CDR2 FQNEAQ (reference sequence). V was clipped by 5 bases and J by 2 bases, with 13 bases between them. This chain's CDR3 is CASSLGEAGNQPQHF. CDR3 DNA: TGTGCCAGCAGCCTAGGAGAGGCAGGCAATCAGCCCCAGCATTTT.

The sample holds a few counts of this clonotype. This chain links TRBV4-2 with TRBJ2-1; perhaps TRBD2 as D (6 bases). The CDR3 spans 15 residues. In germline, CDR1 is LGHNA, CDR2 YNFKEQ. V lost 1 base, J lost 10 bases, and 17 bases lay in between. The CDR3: CASSQVTSLVGEQFF. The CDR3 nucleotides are TGTGCCAGCAGCCAAGTGACTAGTTTAGTCGGGGAGCAGTTCTTC.

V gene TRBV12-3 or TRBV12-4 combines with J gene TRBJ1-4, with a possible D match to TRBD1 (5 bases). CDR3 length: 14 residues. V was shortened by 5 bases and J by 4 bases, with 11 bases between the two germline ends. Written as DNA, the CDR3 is TGTGCCAGCAGTCAAGGGGTTGGTAATGAAAAACTGTTTTTT. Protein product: CASSQGVGNEKLFF.

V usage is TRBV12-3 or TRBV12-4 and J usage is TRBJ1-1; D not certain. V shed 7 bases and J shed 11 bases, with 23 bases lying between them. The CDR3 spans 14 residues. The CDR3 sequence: CASTNSEVPLGAFF. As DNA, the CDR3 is TGTGCCAGCACTAACTCGGAGGTCCCCCTTGGGGCTTTCTTT.

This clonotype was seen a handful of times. Here the CDR3 reads CASRTPTSGVSTDTQYF. CDR3 nucleotides: TGTGCCAGCAGGACCCCGACTAGCGGGGTTAGCACAGATACGCAGTATTTT. The chain has TRBV2 and TRBJ2-3, with 11 bases that match TRBD2. Trimming at V came to 6 bases and at J to 0 bases, leaving 8 bases not matched to a gene. Germline CDR1 is SNHLY and CDR2 is FYNNEI. This CDR3 is built from 17 residues.

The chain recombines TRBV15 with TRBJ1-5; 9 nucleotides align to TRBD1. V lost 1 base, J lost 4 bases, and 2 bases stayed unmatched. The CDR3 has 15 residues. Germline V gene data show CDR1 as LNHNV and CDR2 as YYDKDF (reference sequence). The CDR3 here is CATSRVGQGNQPQHF. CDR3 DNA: TGTGCCACCAGCAGAGTAGGACAGGGGAATCAGCCCCAGCATTTT.

The CDR3 nucleotides are TGCAGCGTTGAACTCCTAGGGCCCAATGAGCAGTACTTC. It yields the protein CSVELLGPNEQYF. The rearrangement uses TRBV29-1 and TRBJ2-5, with D unclear. From germline, CDR1 is SQVTM and CDR2 ANQGSEA. Trimming removed 2 bases at V and 11 bases at J, with 18 bases between. The CDR3 runs 13 residues. Full variable domain (missing parts from reference TRBV29-1 and TRBJ2-5): SAVISQKPSRDICQRGTSLTIQCQVDSQVTMMFWYRQQPGQSLTLIATANQGSEATYESGFVIDKFPISRPNLTFSTLTVSNMSPEDSSIYLCSVELLGPNEQYFGPGTRLLVL.

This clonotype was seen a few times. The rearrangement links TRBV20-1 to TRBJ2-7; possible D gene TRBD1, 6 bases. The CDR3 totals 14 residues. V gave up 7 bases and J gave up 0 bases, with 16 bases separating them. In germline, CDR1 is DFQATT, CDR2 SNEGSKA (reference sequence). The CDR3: CSVSDSGRSYEQYF. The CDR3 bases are TGCAGTGTCTCGGACAGCGGCCGCTCCTACGAGCAGTACTTC.

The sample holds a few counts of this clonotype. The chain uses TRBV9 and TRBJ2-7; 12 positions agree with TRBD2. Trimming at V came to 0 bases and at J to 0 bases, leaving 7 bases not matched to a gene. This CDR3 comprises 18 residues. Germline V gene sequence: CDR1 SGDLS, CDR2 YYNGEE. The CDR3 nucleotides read TGTGCCAGCAGCGTAGGACCTAGCGGGAGGGGGAGCTCCTACGAGCAGTACTTC. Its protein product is CASSVGPSGRGSSYEQYF.

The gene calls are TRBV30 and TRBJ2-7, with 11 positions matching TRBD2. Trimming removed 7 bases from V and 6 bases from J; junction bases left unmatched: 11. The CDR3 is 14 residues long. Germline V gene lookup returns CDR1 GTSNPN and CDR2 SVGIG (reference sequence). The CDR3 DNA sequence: TGTGCCTCCGCGAATCTAGCGGGAGGACCCGAGCAGTACTTC. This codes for CASANLAGGPEQYF. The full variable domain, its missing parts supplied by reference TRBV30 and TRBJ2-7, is SQTIHQWPATLVQPVGSPLSLECTVEGTSNPNLYWYRQAAGRGLQLLFYSVGIGQISSEVPQNLSASRPQDRQFILSSKKLLLSDSGFYLCASANLAGGPEQYFGPGTRLTVT.

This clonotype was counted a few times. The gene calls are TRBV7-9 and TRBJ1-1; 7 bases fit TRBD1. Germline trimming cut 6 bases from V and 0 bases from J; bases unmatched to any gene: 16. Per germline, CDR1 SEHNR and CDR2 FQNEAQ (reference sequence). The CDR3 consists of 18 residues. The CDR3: CASSPLRGQDKMNTEAFF. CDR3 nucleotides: TGTGCCAGCAGTCCTCTCCGAGGACAGGACAAAATGAACACTGAAGCTTTCTTT.

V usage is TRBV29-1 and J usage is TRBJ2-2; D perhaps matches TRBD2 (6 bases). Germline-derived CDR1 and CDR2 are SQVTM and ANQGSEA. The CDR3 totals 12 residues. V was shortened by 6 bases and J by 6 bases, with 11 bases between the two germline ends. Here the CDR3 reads CSVGGSAGELFF. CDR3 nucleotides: TGCAGCGTCGGAGGGAGTGCCGGGGAGCTGTTTTTT.

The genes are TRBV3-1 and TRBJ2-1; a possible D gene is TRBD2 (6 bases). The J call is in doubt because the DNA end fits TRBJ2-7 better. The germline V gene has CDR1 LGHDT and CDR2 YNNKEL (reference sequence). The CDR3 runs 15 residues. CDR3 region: CASSQARTIYNEQYF. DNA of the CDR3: TGTGCCAGCAGCCAAGCTCGGACTATTTACAATGAGCAGTACTTC.

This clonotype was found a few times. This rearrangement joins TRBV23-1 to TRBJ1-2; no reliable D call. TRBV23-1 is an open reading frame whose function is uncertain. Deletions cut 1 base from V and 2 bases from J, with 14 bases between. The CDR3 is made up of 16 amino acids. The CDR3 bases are TGCGCCAGCAGTCAATGGCTTCTCCGAGGGAACTATGGCTACACCTTC. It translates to CASSQWLLRGNYGYTF.

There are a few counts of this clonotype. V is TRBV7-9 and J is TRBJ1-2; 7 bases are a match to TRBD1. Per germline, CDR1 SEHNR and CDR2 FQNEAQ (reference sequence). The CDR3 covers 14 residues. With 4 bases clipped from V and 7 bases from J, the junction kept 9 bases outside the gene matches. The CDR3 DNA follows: TGTGCCAGCAGCTCCACGGACAGGCCCGCTGGCTACACCTTC. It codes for CASSSTDRPAGYTF.

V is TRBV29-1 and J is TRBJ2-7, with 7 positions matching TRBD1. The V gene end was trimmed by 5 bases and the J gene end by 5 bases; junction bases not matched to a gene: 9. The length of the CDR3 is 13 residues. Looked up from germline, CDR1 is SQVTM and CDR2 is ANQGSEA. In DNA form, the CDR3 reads TGCAGCGTTCGGGACAGCGCGTCCGACGAGCAGTACTTC. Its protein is CSVRDSASDEQYF.

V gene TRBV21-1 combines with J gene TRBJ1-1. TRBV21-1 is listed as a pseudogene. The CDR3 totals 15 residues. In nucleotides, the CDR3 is TGTGCCAGCAGCAAGGGACAGTTTCCTAACACTGAAGCTTTCTTT. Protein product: CASSKGQFPNTEAFF.

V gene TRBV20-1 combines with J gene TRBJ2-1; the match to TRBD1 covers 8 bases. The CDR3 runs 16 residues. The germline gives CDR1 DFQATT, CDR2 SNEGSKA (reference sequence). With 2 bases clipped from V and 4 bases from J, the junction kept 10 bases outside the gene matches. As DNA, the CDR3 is TGCAGTGCTAGATCGGCGCTTTGGACAGGGTACAATGAGCAGTTCTTC. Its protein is CSARSALWTGYNEQFF.